This entry concerns a single TCR beta chain. Its target is not known. The data are from a study of cytomegalovirus exposure and HLA in healthy donors. This CDR3 has 16 amino acids. CDR1 is SGHRS, CDR2 YFSETQ, per germline. With 4 bases removed from V and 2 bases from J, the gap between germline ends came to 19 bases. The study, taken as a whole, reports: The authors listed some 160 TCR beta chains as cytomegalovirus-associated. Exclusion as indistinguishable affected some V segments, including TRBV6-2 and TRBV6-3.

PCR employed 60 Vbeta and 13 Jbeta primers. Profiling relied on immunoSEQ multiplex PCR, and the TCRdb table lists in-frame clones only, not all of them. The sample has over 150,000 clones; roughly 85% are singletons. What was sequenced was PBMCs. The source of this sequence is a woman aged 30 to 39 in good health and CMV-seronegative. The V call is TRBV5-1, the J call TRBJ2-7; TRBD2 might be the D (6 bases). The CDR3 bases are TGCGCCAGCAGCCCTTCACCGGGACTGATAACCTACGAGCAGTACTTC. This codes for CASSPSPGLITYEQYF.